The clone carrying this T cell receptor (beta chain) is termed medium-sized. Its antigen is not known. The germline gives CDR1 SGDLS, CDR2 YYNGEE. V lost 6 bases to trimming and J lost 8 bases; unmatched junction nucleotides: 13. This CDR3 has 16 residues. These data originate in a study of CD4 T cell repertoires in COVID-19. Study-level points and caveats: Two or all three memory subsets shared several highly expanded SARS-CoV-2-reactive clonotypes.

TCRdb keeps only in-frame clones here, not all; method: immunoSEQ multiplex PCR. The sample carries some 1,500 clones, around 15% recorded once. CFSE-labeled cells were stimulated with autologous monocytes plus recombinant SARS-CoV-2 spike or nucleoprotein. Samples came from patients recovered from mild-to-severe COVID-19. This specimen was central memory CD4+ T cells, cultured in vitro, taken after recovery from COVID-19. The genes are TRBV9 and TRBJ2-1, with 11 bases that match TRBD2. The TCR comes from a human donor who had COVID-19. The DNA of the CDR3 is TGTGCCAGCACCGACTACACTAGCGGGGGCGGGCATGAGCAGTTCTTC. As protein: CASTDYTSGGGHEQFF.